The 11 T cell receptor beta chains given below trace back to one sample, sequenced in a study of shared clonotypes between healthy human individuals. Naive CD8 isolation took CD45RO-negative cells positively selected for CCR7 and excluded terminally differentiated effector memory CD45RA+ cells. Repertoires were generated with immunoSEQ multiplex PCR, while TCRdb's copy carries only in-frame clones and drops some. The data show about 2,200,000 clones, about 92% seen once. Material for sequencing was naive CD8+ T cells from PBMCs. Receptors originate from a man aged 18-30 years in good health. Some clones in this sample may be carry-over from other donors' samples.

This chain uses TRBV28 with TRBJ2-3; 7 bases fit TRBD2. The V and J ends lost 3 bases and 2 bases, in that order; junction bases with no gene match: 11. CDR3 length equals 17 residues. Germline loops: CDR1 MDHEN, CDR2 SYDVKM. The CDR3 DNA sequence: TGTGCCAGCAGTTTCAGCGGGATAACCCCTGACACAGATACGCAGTATTTT. This codes for CASSFSGITPDTDTQYF. The full variable domain, its missing parts supplied by reference TRBV28 and TRBJ2-3, is DVKVTQSSRYLVKRTGEKVFLECVQDMDHENMFWYRQDPGLGLRLIYFSYDVKMKEKGDIPEGYSVSREKKERFSLILESASTNQTSMYLCASSFSGITPDTDTQYFGPGTRLTVL.

This rearrangement joins TRBV20-1 to TRBJ2-7; no clear D. Germline CDR1 reads DFQATT; CDR2 reads SNEGSKA (reference sequence). CDR3 length equals 10 residues. V was trimmed by 5 bases and J by 5 bases, leaving 7 bases between them. CDR3 protein: CSAPLDEQYF. For the CDR3, the DNA is TGCAGTGCTCCCCTTGACGAGCAGTACTTC.

The chain combines TRBV19 with TRBJ1-1; 8 nucleotides align to TRBD1. The CDR3 runs to 18 residues. Germline CDR1 reads LNHDA; CDR2 reads SQIVND (reference sequence). After removal of 1 base from V and 1 base from J, the junction contained 11 bases not matched to a gene. The CDR3 loop reads CASSIVRGRKIGNTEAFF. The CDR3 DNA reads TGTGCCAGTAGTATAGTCAGGGGGCGCAAGATAGGGAACACTGAAGCTTTCTTT. The full variable domain, its missing parts supplied by reference TRBV19 and TRBJ1-1, is DGGITQSPKYLFRKEGQNVTLSCEQNLNHDAMYWYRQDPGQGLRLIYYSQIVNDFQKGDIAEGYSVSREKKESFPLTVTSAQKNPTAFYLCASSIVRGRKIGNTEAFFGQGTRLTVV.

A note on this clone: Other DNA sequences from this sample encode an identical CDR3 as well. The chain carries TRBV27 and TRBJ1-1; D not certain. CDR1 and CDR2 from the germline V gene are MNHEY and SMNVEV (reference sequence). The CDR3 covers 13 residues. Trimming removed 2 bases at V and 1 base at J, with 5 bases between. CDR3 in DNA: TGTGCCAGCAGTTTAGGGAAGAACACTGAAGCTTTCTTT. This sequence encodes CASSLGKNTEAFF.

The rearrangement links TRBV9 to TRBJ2-3, with D hard to call. The CDR3 extends over 15 amino acids. V lost 4 bases to trimming and J lost 1 base, with 13 bases between them. The V gene's germline CDR1 is SGDLS and CDR2 YYNGEE. CDR3 loop: CASSLKVTGTDTQYF. The CDR3 coding sequence is TGTGCCAGCAGCCTTAAAGTAACCGGCACAGATACGCAGTATTTT. The variable domain in full, completed from reference TRBV9 and TRBJ2-3, reads DSGVTQTPKHLITATGQRVTLRCSPRSGDLSVYWYQQSLDQGLQFLIQYYNGEERAKGNILERFSAQQFPDLHSELNLSSLELGDSALYFCASSLKVTGTDTQYFGPGTRLTVL.

The V and J genes are TRBV7-9 and TRBJ2-7; TRBD1 agrees at 8 bases. Germline CDR1 SEHNR, CDR2 FQNEAQ (reference sequence). With V trimmed by 5 bases and J by 2 bases, 8 bases remained unmatched. This CDR3 has 15 residues. The CDR3 nucleotides are TGTGCCAGCAGCAAACTTTGGGACAGGACCTACGAGCAGTACTTC. It encodes CASSKLWDRTYEQYF.

The chain employs TRBV27 and TRBJ2-5, with D hard to call. Trimming stripped 5 bases from V and 5 bases from J, with 15 bases between. The CDR3 extends over 14 amino acids. Germline V gene sequence: CDR1 MNHEY, CDR2 SMNVEV (reference sequence). CDR3: CASSPLLAYETQYF. The CDR3 coding sequence is TGTGCCAGCAGTCCCCTGTTGGCATATGAGACCCAGTACTTC.

The rearrangement joins TRBV19 to TRBJ2-7; D perhaps matches TRBD1 (5 bases). In germline, CDR1 is LNHDA, CDR2 SQIVND (reference sequence). The V gene lost 3 bases and the J gene lost 3 bases, with 15 bases spanning the gap. CDR3 length: 15 residues. The CDR3 protein is CASSIRPGHLYEQYF. The DNA of the CDR3 is TGTGCCAGTAGTATTCGGCCAGGGCACCTCTACGAGCAGTACTTC.

V gene TRBV28 combines with J gene TRBJ2-1; weak D call: TRBD2 (6 bases). V lost 1 base and J 8 bases, leaving 15 bases between the germline ends. Germline-derived CDR1 and CDR2 are MDHEN and SYDVKM. There are 15 residues in the CDR3. The CDR3 loop is CASSLYLPGGDEQFF. The CDR3 coding sequence is TGTGCCAGCAGTTTATATCTCCCAGGCGGGGATGAGCAGTTCTTC.

The genes are TRBV2 and TRBJ2-1; 15 nucleotides align to TRBD2. Per germline, CDR1 SNHLY and CDR2 FYNNEI. The V gene end was trimmed by 10 bases and the J gene end by 8 bases; junction bases not matched to a gene: 6. This CDR3 comprises 14 residues. CDR3 sequence: CANPGTSGGHEQFF. The CDR3 DNA follows: TGTGCCAACCCAGGGACTAGCGGGGGGCATGAGCAGTTCTTC.

The chain has TRBV2 and TRBJ2-3, with 9 bases that match TRBD1. CDR3 length: 18 residues. In germline, CDR1 is SNHLY, CDR2 FYNNEI. V trimming: 10 bases; J trimming: 4 bases; junction bases outside the gene matches: 21. CDR3 residues: CANILTDRGKRLADTQYF. The DNA of the CDR3 is TGTGCCAACATACTCACGGACAGGGGAAAAAGGTTAGCAGATACGCAGTATTTT.